This is a list of T cell receptor beta chains from one sample in a study of blood T cell repertoires in COVID-19. This table comes from immunoSEQ multiplex PCR, and its TCRdb copy is limited to in-frame clones, with some not included. The data contain around 15,000 clones, roughly 80% of them seen just once; the ten biggest clones take up approximately 26%. Sequencing was done on a sample of peripheral blood. These receptors all stem from a woman aged 70 to 79 with active COVID-19. CDR3s include the opening cysteine and the closing phenylalanine or tryptophan. The D gene is left open where the match is weak. Expanded clones are given a class, and other clones once, few, many or no size at all.

CASSPGQGPGSGANVLTF	TGTGCCAGCTCACCAGGACAGGGGCCGGGCTCTGGGGCCAACGTCCTGACTTTC	TRBJ2-6	18	TRBV18	NA	TRBD1
CASSFGGAGGYTF	TGTGCCAGCAGCTTCGGGGGGGCGGGTGGCTACACCTTC	TRBJ1-2	13	TRBV7-2	few	NA
CASSLVGGQGAETQYF	TGCGCCAGCAGCTTGGTAGGGGGACAGGGGGCCGAGACCCAGTACTTC	TRBJ2-5	16	TRBV5-1	NA	TRBD1
CASSSSSRASGRDSEQYF	TGTGCCAGCAGTTCCAGCTCCCGGGCTAGCGGGCGGGATTCCGAGCAGTACTTC	TRBJ2-7	18	TRBV27	NA	TRBD2
CASSQVLTSRGADTQYF	TGTGCCAGCAGCCAAGTTCTGACTAGCAGGGGCGCAGATACGCAGTATTTT	TRBJ2-3	17	TRBV3-1/TRBV3-2	NA	NA
CASSYTGNEQYF	TGTGCCAGCAGCTATACAGGGAACGAGCAGTACTTC	TRBJ2-7	12	TRBV6-5	NA	NA
CASSPASGLSYEQYF	TGTGCCAGCAGCCCCGCTAGCGGGTTATCCTACGAGCAGTACTTC	TRBJ2-7	15	TRBV7-6	NA	TRBD2
CSASISSYEQYF	TGCAGTGCTAGTATTAGTTCCTACGAGCAGTACTTC	TRBJ2-7	12	TRBV20-1	NA	NA
CASSQEGWRESSYNEQFF	TGTGCCAGCAGCCAAGAAGGATGGCGGGAGAGCTCCTACAATGAGCAGTTCTTC	TRBJ2-1	18	TRBV14	once	TRBD2
CASNRQGRPGYTF	TGTGCCAGTAACAGACAGGGCAGACCTGGCTACACCTTC	TRBJ1-2	13	TRBV28	NA	TRBD1
CASSSRQAGEYNEQFF	TGTGCCAGCAGTTCCCGGCAAGCGGGAGAGTACAATGAGCAGTTCTTC	TRBJ2-1	16	TRBV6-5	NA	TRBD2
CASSHDRGTGELFF	TGTGCCAGCAGTCACGACAGGGGCACCGGGGAGCTGTTTTTT	TRBJ2-2	14	TRBV6-4	NA	TRBD1
CASSLDRDQETQYF	TGTGCCAGCAGTCTAGACAGGGACCAAGAGACCCAGTACTTC	TRBJ2-5	14	TRBV28	NA	TRBD1
CASSFAGQPNTGELFF	TGTGCCAGCAGCTTTGCGGGACAGCCCAACACCGGGGAGCTGTTTTTT	TRBJ2-2	16	TRBV13	NA	NA
CASSSDLVKNIQYF	TGTGCCAGCAGCTCAGACCTAGTCAAAAACATTCAGTACTTC	TRBJ2-4	14	TRBV7-9	NA	NA
CASRKDTGQPQHF	TGTGCCAGCAGGAAAGACACAGGGCAGCCCCAGCATTTT	TRBJ1-5	13	TRBV7-9	NA	NA
CASSPPMGREGRDEQYF	TGTGCCAGCAGCCCGCCTATGGGGCGGGAGGGCCGGGACGAGCAGTACTTC	TRBJ2-7	17	TRBV7-9	medium-sized	TRBD2
CASMSGYEQYF	TGTGCCAGTATGTCCGGCTACGAGCAGTACTTC	TRBJ2-7	11	TRBV19	NA	NA
CASSPGQTGSGANVLTF	TGTGCCAGCAGCCCGGGACAGACTGGCTCTGGGGCCAACGTCCTGACTTTC	TRBJ2-6	17	TRBV7-6	NA	TRBD1
CASSPGTGGNSPLHF	TGCGCCAGCAGCCCCGGGACAGGGGGAAATTCACCCCTCCACTTT	TRBJ1-6	15	TRBV5-1	NA	TRBD1
CASSPRAGYGDTQYF	TGTGCCAGCTCACCACGGGCAGGGTATGGGGATACGCAGTATTTT	TRBJ2-3	15	TRBV18	NA	NA
CASSLAPQTSGRGVLQYF	TGTGCCAGCAGCTTAGCGCCCCAGACTAGCGGGAGGGGGGTGCTTCAGTACTTC	TRBJ2-4	18	TRBV7-8	few	TRBD2
CASSPLEGQIPTDTQYF	TGTGCCAGCAGCCCATTGGAAGGACAGATACCCACAGATACGCAGTATTTT	TRBJ2-3	17	TRBV28	NA	NA
CASSQGTAYNEQFF	TGTGCCAGCAGCCAAGGGACAGCATACAATGAGCAGTTCTTC	TRBJ2-1	14	TRBV7-3	NA	TRBD1
CASSLGTGLAKNIQYF	TGTGCCAGCAGTTTGGGAACAGGCCTAGCCAAAAACATTCAGTACTTC	TRBJ2-4	16	TRBV28	NA	NA
CASSIPLAGGDEQYF	TGTGCCAGCAGCATCCCTTTAGCGGGAGGGGATGAGCAGTACTTC	TRBJ2-7	15	TRBV7-2	NA	TRBD2
CASGTSANEQFF	TGTGCCTCTGGGACTAGCGCCAATGAGCAGTTCTTC	TRBJ2-1	12	TRBV6-5	medium-sized	TRBD2
CASSQIETSGIDTGELFF	TGCGCCAGCAGCCAGATAGAGACTAGCGGGATTGACACCGGGGAGCTGTTTTTT	TRBJ2-2	18	TRBV4-1	NA	TRBD2
CASSFNGGPGELFF	TGTGCCAGCAGTTTTAACGGGGGGCCCGGGGAGCTGTTTTTT	TRBJ2-2	14	TRBV27	NA	NA
CASSFGRVYEQYF	TGTGCCAGCAGCTTCGGCAGGGTCTACGAGCAGTACTTC	TRBJ2-7	13	TRBV11-1	NA	NA
CASTAPPGGSGRHNEQFF	TGTGCCAGCACTGCCCCCCCCGGTGGTAGCGGGAGGCACAATGAGCAGTTCTTC	TRBJ2-1	18	TRBV27	NA	TRBD2
CASSATGGAHEKLFF	TGTGCCAGCAGCGCCACAGGGGGCGCACATGAAAAACTGTTTTTT	TRBJ1-4	15	TRBV7-2	NA	TRBD1
CASSSTSYEQFF	TGCGCCAGCAGCTCAACTAGCTATGAGCAGTTCTTC	TRBJ2-1	12	TRBV5-1	NA	NA
CATSRKAGSTDTQYF	TGCGCCACCTCTAGGAAAGCGGGAAGCACAGATACGCAGTATTTT	TRBJ2-3	15	TRBV10-1	NA	TRBD2
CASSTSTSGDSYEQYF	TGCGCCAGCAGCACCTCCACTAGCGGAGACTCCTACGAGCAGTACTTC	TRBJ2-7	16	TRBV5-1	NA	TRBD2
CASSLKTSGRAKTGELFF	TGCGCCAGCAGCTTAAAGACTAGCGGGAGGGCCAAGACCGGGGAGCTGTTTTTT	TRBJ2-2	18	TRBV5-1	NA	TRBD2
CASSLGGTGSNTEAFF	TGCGCCAGCAGCTTGGGGGGGACAGGTTCCAACACTGAAGCTTTCTTT	TRBJ1-1	16	TRBV5-1	NA	TRBD1
CASSVSGTRVTGELFF	TGTGCCAGCAGCGTCTCCGGGACTAGGGTAACCGGGGAGCTGTTTTTT	TRBJ2-2	16	TRBV9	NA	TRBD2
CASSFGSGSGEQYF	NA	TRBJ2-7	14	TRBV5-1	NA	NA
CASSLIFGRLFF	TGTGCCAGCAGTTTAATCTTCGGCAGGCTGTTTTTT	TRBJ1-4	12	TRBV12-3/TRBV12-4	NA	NA
CASSPSTSGRAADTQYF	TGTGCCAGCTCACCGTCTACTAGCGGGAGGGCAGCAGATACGCAGTATTTT	TRBJ2-3	17	TRBV18	NA	TRBD2
CASRRGTSGLNEQFF	TGTGCCAGCAGGAGAGGCACTAGCGGCCTCAATGAGCAGTTCTTC	TRBJ2-1	15	TRBV2	NA	TRBD2
CASSFIAGGYNNEQFF	TGTGCCAGCAGCTTTATAGCGGGAGGTTATAACAATGAGCAGTTCTTC	TRBJ2-1	16	TRBV7-2	NA	TRBD2
CASSLAGLADTQYF	TGTGCCAGCAGCTTGGCGGGTCTCGCAGATACGCAGTATTTT	TRBJ2-3	14	TRBV5-6	NA	NA
CASSPSGSKYNEQFF	TGTGCCAGCAGCCCTAGCGGGAGTAAGTACAATGAGCAGTTCTTC	TRBJ2-1	15	TRBV7-2	NA	TRBD2
CASSLGTSGGYNEQFF	TGTGCCAGCAGCTTGGGCACTAGCGGGGGATACAATGAGCAGTTCTTC	TRBJ2-1	16	TRBV11-3	NA	TRBD2
CSVRGAGEKLFF	TGCAGCGTTCGGGGGGCCGGAGAAAAACTGTTTTTT	TRBJ1-4	12	TRBV29-1	NA	NA
CASSQGLAGGATDTQYF	TGTGCCAGCAGCCAAGGACTAGCGGGAGGGGCGACAGATACGCAGTATTTT	TRBJ2-3	17	TRBV11-3	once	TRBD2
CASSVDWYSYNEQFF	TGTGCCAGCAGCGTAGACTGGTACTCCTACAATGAGCAGTTCTTC	TRBJ2-1	15	TRBV9	NA	NA
CASSFRQGNEQYF	TGCGCCAGCAGCTTCAGACAGGGGAACGAGCAGTACTTC	TRBJ2-7	13	TRBV5-1	NA	TRBD1
CATGGQETQYF	TGTGCCACCGGGGGCCAAGAGACCCAGTACTTC	TRBJ2-5	11	TRBV7-9	NA	NA
CASSFRDGFRETQYF	TGTGCCAGCAGTTTCCGCGACGGTTTCAGGGAGACCCAGTACTTC	TRBJ2-5	15	TRBV28	NA	NA
CASRKGTSGTDTQYF	TGTGCCAGCAGGAAGGGGACTAGCGGCACAGATACGCAGTATTTT	TRBJ2-3	15	TRBV6-5	NA	TRBD2